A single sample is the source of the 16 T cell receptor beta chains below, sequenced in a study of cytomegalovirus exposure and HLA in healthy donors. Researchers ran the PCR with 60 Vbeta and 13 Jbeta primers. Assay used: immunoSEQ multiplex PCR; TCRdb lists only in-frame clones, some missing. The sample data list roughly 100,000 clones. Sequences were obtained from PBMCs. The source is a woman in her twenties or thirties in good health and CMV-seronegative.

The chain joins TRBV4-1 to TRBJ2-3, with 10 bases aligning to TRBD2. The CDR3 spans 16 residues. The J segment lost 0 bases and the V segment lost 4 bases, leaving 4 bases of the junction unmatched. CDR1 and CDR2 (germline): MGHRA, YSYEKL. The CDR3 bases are TGCGCCAGCAGCCGAGGGACTAGCGCTAGCACAGATACGCAGTATTTT. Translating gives CASSRGTSASTDTQYF.

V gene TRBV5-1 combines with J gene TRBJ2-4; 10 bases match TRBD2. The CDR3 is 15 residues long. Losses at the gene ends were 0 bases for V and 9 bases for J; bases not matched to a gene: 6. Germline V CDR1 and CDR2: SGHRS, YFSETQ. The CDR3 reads CASSLEAGGPVIQYF. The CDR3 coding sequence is TGCGCCAGCAGCTTGGAAGCGGGGGGGCCCGTCATTCAGTACTTC.

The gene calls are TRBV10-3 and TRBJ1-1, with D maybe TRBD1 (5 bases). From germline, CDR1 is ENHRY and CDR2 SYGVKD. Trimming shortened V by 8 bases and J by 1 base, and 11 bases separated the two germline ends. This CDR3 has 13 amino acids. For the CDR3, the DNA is TGTGCCATCGCCAGGGCGAGGAACACTGAAGCTTTCTTT. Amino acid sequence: CAIARARNTEAFF.

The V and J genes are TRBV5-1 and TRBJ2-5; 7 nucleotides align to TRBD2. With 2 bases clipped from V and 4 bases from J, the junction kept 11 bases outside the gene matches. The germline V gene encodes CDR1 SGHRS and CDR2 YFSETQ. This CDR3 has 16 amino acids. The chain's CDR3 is CASSFWGGTGSETQYF. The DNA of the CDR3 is TGCGCCAGCAGCTTTTGGGGGGGTACGGGTTCAGAGACCCAGTACTTC.

The CDR3 is CASSPGAGPLDGYTF. DNA of the CDR3: TGTGCCAGCTCACCGGGGGCAGGCCCTCTCGACGGCTACACCTTC. The chain uses TRBV18 and TRBJ1-2, with TRBD1 as a possible D gene (6 bases). CDR3 length: 15 residues. V lost 3 bases and J lost 8, with 19 bases in between. Looked up from germline, CDR1 is KGHSH and CDR2 is LQKENI. Looking up the rest from reference TRBV18 and TRBJ1-2 gives the full variable domain: NAGVMQNPRHLVRRRGQEARLRCSPMKGHSHVYWYRQLPEEGLKFMVYLQKENIIDESGMPKERFSAEFPKEGPSILRIQQVVRGDSAAYFCASSPGAGPLDGYTFGSGTRLTVV.

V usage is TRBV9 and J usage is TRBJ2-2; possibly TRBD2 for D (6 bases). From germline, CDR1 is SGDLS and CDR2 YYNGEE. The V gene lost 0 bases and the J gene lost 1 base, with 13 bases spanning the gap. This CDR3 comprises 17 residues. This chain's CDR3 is CASSVGDSPRNTGELFF. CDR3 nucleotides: TGTGCCAGCAGCGTAGGGGACTCCCCAAGGAACACCGGGGAGCTGTTTTTT.

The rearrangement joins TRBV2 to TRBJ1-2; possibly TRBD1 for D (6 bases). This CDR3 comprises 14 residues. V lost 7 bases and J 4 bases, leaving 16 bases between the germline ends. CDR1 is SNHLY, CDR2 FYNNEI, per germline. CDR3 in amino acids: CASKGVQGGYGYTF. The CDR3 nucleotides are TGTGCCAGCAAAGGGGTACAGGGCGGCTATGGCTACACCTTC.

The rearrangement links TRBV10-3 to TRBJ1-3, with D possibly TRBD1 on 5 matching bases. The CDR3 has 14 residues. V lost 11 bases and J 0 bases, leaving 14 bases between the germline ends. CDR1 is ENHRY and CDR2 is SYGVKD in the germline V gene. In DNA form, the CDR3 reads TGTGCCGTTCCGACAGACGACTCTGGAAACACCATATATTTT. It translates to CAVPTDDSGNTIYF.

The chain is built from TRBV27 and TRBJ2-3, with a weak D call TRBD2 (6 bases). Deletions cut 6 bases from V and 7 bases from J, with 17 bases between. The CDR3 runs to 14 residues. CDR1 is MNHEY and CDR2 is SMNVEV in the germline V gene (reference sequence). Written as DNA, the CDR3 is TGTGCCAGCAGCCGGGACTTGGGGAAGAATACGCAGTATTTT. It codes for CASSRDLGKNTQYF.

CDR3: CASSIVGTGGRYSNQPQHF. The CDR3 DNA reads TGTGCCAGTAGTATAGTAGGGACAGGGGGCAGATATAGCAATCAGCCCCAGCATTTT. The V call is TRBV19, the J call TRBJ1-5; TRBD1 matches 12 bases. This CDR3 has 19 amino acids. V lost 1 base to trimming and J lost 0 bases; unmatched junction nucleotides: 7. Per the germline V gene, CDR1 is LNHDA and CDR2 is SQIVND (reference sequence).

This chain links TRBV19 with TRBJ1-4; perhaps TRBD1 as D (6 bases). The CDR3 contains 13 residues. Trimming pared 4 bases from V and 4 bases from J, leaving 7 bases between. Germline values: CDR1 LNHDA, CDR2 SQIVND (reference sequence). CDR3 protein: CASSTRGNEKLFF. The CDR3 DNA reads TGTGCCAGTAGTACCAGGGGTAATGAAAAACTGTTTTTT.

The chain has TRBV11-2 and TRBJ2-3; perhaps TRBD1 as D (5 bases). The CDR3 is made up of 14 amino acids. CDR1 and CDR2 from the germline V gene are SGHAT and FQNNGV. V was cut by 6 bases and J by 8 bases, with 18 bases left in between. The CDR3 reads CASRPGPRGSTQYF. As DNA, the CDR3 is TGTGCCAGCAGACCAGGACCAAGGGGTTCTACGCAGTATTTT.

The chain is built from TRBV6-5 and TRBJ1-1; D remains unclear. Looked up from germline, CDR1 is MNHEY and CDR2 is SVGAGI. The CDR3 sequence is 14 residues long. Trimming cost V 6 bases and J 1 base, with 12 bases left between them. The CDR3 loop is CASRPDNWNTEAFF. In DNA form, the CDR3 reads TGTGCCAGCAGACCCGACAACTGGAACACTGAAGCTTTCTTT.

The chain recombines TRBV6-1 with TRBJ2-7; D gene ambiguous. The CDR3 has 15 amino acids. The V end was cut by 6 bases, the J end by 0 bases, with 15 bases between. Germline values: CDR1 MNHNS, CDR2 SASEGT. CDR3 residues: CASSVDDWSSYEQYF. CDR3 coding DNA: TGTGCCAGCAGCGTAGACGACTGGAGCTCCTACGAGCAGTACTTC.

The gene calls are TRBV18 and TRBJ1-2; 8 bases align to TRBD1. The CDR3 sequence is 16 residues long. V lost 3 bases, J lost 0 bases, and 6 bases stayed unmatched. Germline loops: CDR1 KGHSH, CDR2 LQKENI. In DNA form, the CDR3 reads TGTGCCAGCTCACCGTTTAGGACAGGGACTAACTATGGCTACACCTTC. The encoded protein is CASSPFRTGTNYGYTF.

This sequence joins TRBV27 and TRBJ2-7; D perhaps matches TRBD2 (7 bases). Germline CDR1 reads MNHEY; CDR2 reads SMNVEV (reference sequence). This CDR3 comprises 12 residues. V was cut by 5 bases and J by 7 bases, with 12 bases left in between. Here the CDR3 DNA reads TGTGCCAGCAGTATTAGGGGGGGTGAGCAGTACTTC. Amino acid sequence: CASSIRGGEQYF.